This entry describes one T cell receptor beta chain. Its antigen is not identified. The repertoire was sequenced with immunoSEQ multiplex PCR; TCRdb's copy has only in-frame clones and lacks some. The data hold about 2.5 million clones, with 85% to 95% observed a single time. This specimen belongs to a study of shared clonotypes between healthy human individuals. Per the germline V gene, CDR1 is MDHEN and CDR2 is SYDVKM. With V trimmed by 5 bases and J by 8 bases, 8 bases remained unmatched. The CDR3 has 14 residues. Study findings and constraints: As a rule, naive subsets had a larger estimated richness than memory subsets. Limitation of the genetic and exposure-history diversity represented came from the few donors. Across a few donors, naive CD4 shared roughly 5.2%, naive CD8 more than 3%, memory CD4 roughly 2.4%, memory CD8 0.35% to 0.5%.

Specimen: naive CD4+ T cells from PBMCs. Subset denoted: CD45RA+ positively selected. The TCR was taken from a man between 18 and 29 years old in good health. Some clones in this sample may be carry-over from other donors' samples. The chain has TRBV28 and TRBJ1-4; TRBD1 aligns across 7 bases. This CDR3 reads CASSGGQLREKLFF. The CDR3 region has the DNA TGTGCCAGCAGTGGGGGACAGCTAAGGGAAAAACTGTTTTTT.